This T cell receptor (beta chain) was identified in a study of tumor-infiltrating lymphocytes in primary liver carcinoma. At the level of the study: Subjects consisted of male and female patients aged 30 to 69 years. Samples had roughly 3.5 to 7.13 million productive TCRbeta reads, comparable between tissue types. General study findings and limits: Samples were bulk unsorted, so CD4+ and CD8+ repertoires were not compared. Top-250-clone fractions were significantly higher in tumors than in blood (p = 0.039).

Notes on this clonotype: Antigen specificity is unknown.

From approximately 530 ng of total RNA, TCR beta-specific cDNA was reverse-transcribed using a constant-region primer. Construction of TCR beta libraries relied on three successive nested multiplex PCR rounds employing slightly modified ARM-PCR. Forward primers for TRBV1-TRBV30 and a C-beta reverse primer served the first two PCR rounds, at roughly 10 cycles each. TCRdb used MiXCR to reprocess the multiplex PCR reads, holding one entry per CDR3 protein. The data contain approximately 300,000 distinct CDR3 sequences, about 60% of them singletons. Both blood RNA, taken from unsorted whole blood, and germline DNA were extracted. The CDR3 loop spans 14 amino acids. The V and J ends lost 5 bases and 5 bases, in that order; junction bases with no gene match: 8. CDR1 and CDR2 (germline): SGHAT, FQDESV (reference sequence).

This receptor was taken from a man aged 35 to 55 with primary liver carcinoma and hepatitis B virus infection. The genes are TRBV11-1 and TRBJ2-5; 7 nucleotides agree with TRBD2. Sample: peripheral blood. The CDR3 loop is CASSMRESRETQYF. CDR3 nucleotide sequence: TGTGCCAGCAGCATGCGGGAGAGCCGCGAGACCCAGTACTTC.